This T cell receptor (beta chain) was sequenced for a study of T cells in Graves' hyperthyroidism and ophthalmopathy. This clonotype was detected a few times. From RNA transcripts, TCR beta CDR3 regions were amplified. HTBI primers were employed in a first-round RT-PCR of the TCR CDR3. TCRdb used MiXCR to reprocess the multiplex PCR reads, holding one entry per CDR3 protein. This table holds about 480,000 distinct CDR3 sequences, approximately 14% found once. Graves' hyperthyroidism qualified as stable when ophthalmopathy did not progress within 18 months. The CDR3 extends over 15 amino acids. Looked up from germline, CDR1 is SEHNR and CDR2 is FQNEAQ (reference sequence). V was shortened by 4 bases and J by 6 bases, with 15 bases between the two germline ends.

The sequenced material came from blood. The TCR comes from a woman between 18 and 29 years old with Graves' hyperthyroidism. V and J are TRBV7-9 and TRBJ1-4; a weak D match, TRBD1 (5 bases). CDR3 nucleotide sequence: TGTGCCAGCAGCTCCTCTGGGGGGGGGGATGAAAAACTGTTTTTT. Protein product: CASSSSGGGDEKLFF.